This TCR beta chain was documented in a study of blood T cell repertoires in COVID-19. The table came from immunoSEQ multiplex PCR; TCRdb's copy has only in-frame clones and leaves some out. The repertoire holds roughly 250,000 clones, with 91% as singletons. This clone was counted a single time. This CDR3 is 15 amino acids long. Germline V gene data show CDR1 as SGHRS and CDR2 as YFSETQ. The junction had 7 bases not matched to a gene; V was cut back by 3 bases and J by 5 bases. The TCR sequence derives from a person under 30 with COVID-19, enrolled during active disease. Sequencing was done on a sample of peripheral blood. V gene TRBV5-1 combines with J gene TRBJ1-1, with 10 bases fitting TRBD1. The chain's CDR3 is CASSSGTGVWTEAFF. As DNA, the CDR3 is TGCGCCAGCAGCTCCGGGACAGGGGTGTGGACTGAAGCTTTCTTT.